These 5 T cell receptor beta chains came from one sample sequenced in a study of T-cell reconstitution after alpha-beta-depleted transplantation in children. During its preparation, the TCRbeta library received unique molecular identifiers. TCRdb re-called the PCR reads through MiXCR, storing one row per CDR3 protein. The sample shows some 290,000 distinct CDR3 sequences, approximately 20% of them seen only once. The sample in question was PBMCs, mostly from graft donor cells, obtained 180 days after TCRalphabeta/CD19-depleted stem cell transplant. The receptor set was obtained from a male patient between 10 and 17 years old who had a stem cell transplant for acute lymphoblastic leukemia, so the T cells may come from the graft donor.

This chain connects TRBV4-1 to TRBJ2-4; D unclear. V was cut by 3 bases and J by 0 bases, with 12 bases left in between. The CDR3 covers 16 residues. Germline CDR1 MGHRA, CDR2 YSYEKL. DNA of the CDR3: TGCGCCAGCAGCCACGGTAGTATTCTAGCCAAAAACATTCAGTACTTC. As protein: CASSHGSILAKNIQYF.

This clonotype showed up just a few times. The chain recombines TRBV20-1 with TRBJ1-2; D is undetermined. The V end was cut by 0 bases, the J end by 4 bases, with 9 bases between. This CDR3 contains 13 residues. Per the germline V gene, CDR1 is DFQATT and CDR2 is SNEGSKA (reference sequence). The CDR3 is CSARDRALYGYTF. The CDR3 bases are TGCAGTGCTAGAGATAGGGCTCTCTATGGCTACACCTTC.

V gene TRBV15 combines with J gene TRBJ2-5, with a tentative D call TRBD2 (5 bases). The CDR3 is 15 residues long. From germline, CDR1 is LNHNV and CDR2 YYDKDF (reference sequence). Trimming stripped 1 base from V and 4 bases from J, with 13 bases between. In nucleotides, the CDR3 is TGTGCCACCAGCAGAGGGGGAGTGAATACAGAGACCCAGTACTTC. It encodes CATSRGGVNTETQYF.

J is TRBJ2-7 and V is TRBV12-3 or TRBV12-4, with D perhaps being TRBD1 or TRBD2 (5 bases each). The CDR3 length is 15 residues. The V and J ends lost 5 bases and 7 bases respectively, with 21 bases between them. CDR3 nucleotides: TGTGCCAGCAGTGCCGGGTCCCGGGGCCCTCGGGAGCAGTACTTC. This translates into CASSAGSRGPREQYF.

This clonotype appeared many times. A junction boundary mismatches the germline segment, possibly from a read error. Here the CDR3 DNA reads TGTGCCAGCAGCCAAGCGGGGGGGAATGAGCAGTTCTTC. Protein sequence: CASSQAGGNEQFF. The rearrangement links TRBV4-1 to TRBJ2-1, with 10 bases fitting TRBD2. Germline V gene data show CDR1 as MGHRA and CDR2 as YSYEKL. The CDR3 covers 13 residues.